These 24 T cell receptor beta chains were all obtained from the same sample, sequenced in a study of vaccination and CD4 T cells after COVID-19. These receptors' targets are unknown. Treatment here: roughly 10-day PBMC culture with coronavirus spike peptide pools or control peptides (ViraFEST assay). Scientists ran DNA taken from cultured CD4+ T cells through the Oncomine TCR Beta short-read assay for sequencing. TCRdb redid the calling of the PCR reads with MiXCR, one entry per CDR3 protein. Of some 10,000 distinct CDR3 sequences listed, roughly half are singletons. Sequencing was carried out using CD4+ T cells from blood, cultured in vitro. The receptor source for this set is a human donor who had recovered from COVID-19.

The gene calls are TRBV6-5 and TRBJ1-1; D ambiguous. The CDR3 is 13 amino acids. Germline V gives CDR1 MNHEY, CDR2 SVGAGI. Trimming stripped 4 bases from V and 5 bases from J, with 11 bases between. The CDR3 DNA follows: TGTGCCAGCAGTTCGGGAGGGAAGACTGAAGCTTTCTTT. Amino acids: CASSSGGKTEAFF.

The chain couples TRBV6-1 to TRBJ2-7; D unclear. V was cut by 6 bases and J by 7 bases, with 10 bases left in between. CDR3 size: 11 residues. Germline V CDR1 and CDR2: MNHNS, SASEGT. CDR3 DNA: TGTGCCAGCAGCAATGCTGGGGAGCAGTACTTC. This codes for CASSNAGEQYF.

The J gene is TRBJ1-2, the V gene TRBV27; 7 positions agree with TRBD1. CDR3 length equals 13 residues. Per germline, CDR1 MNHEY and CDR2 SMNVEV (reference sequence). J gave up 8 bases and V 8 bases, and 11 bases lay outside the gene matches. The CDR3 bases are TGTGCCAGCGGAGATACAGGGGTACTGGGCTACACCTTC. Translation: CASGDTGVLGYTF.

The rearrangement links TRBV7-2 to TRBJ2-3; D is undetermined. The CDR3 is 18 residues long. V was shortened by 1 base and J by 2 bases, with 19 bases between the two germline ends. Looked up from germline, CDR1 is SGHTA and CDR2 is FQGNSA. CDR3 region: CASSLGRQLQAITDTQYF. The DNA for the CDR3 is TGTGCCAGCAGCTTAGGTCGGCAGTTGCAGGCGATCACAGATACGCAGTATTTT.

In its sample, this clonotype was seen a few times. Written as DNA, the CDR3 is TGTGCCACCGGCCTCCAGGGAATTCTTAAATCTGGGGCCAACGTCCTGACTTTC. As protein: CATGLQGILKSGANVLTF. The chain carries TRBV6-1 and TRBJ2-6; D is possibly TRBD1 (5 bases). There are 18 residues in the CDR3. From germline, CDR1 is MNHNS and CDR2 SASEGT. V lost 10 bases and J lost 1, with 23 bases in between.

This clonotype has more than one count but fewer than ten. This rearrangement joins TRBV21-1 to TRBJ1-2; TRBD1 is the table's D call, not checked against the DNA. TRBV21-1 is given as a pseudogene. The CDR3 runs 15 residues. CDR3 loop: CASIPSRRQGDGYTF. As DNA, the CDR3 is TGTGCCAGCATTCCTTCTCGTCGACAGGGAGATGGCTACACCTTC.

The chain employs TRBV6-1 and TRBJ1-1, with D unresolved. The germline V gene encodes CDR1 MNHNS and CDR2 SASEGT. The V gene lost 2 bases and the J gene lost 7 bases, with 8 bases spanning the gap. The length of the CDR3 is 12 residues. The CDR3 DNA reads TGTGCCAGCAGTGAATTTGTGAATGAAGCTTTCTTT. Its translation: CASSEFVNEAFF.

This clonotype was found a few times. The chain is built from TRBV24-1 and TRBJ2-3; D gene ambiguous. CDR1 and CDR2 from the germline V gene are KGHDR and SFDVKD. Trimming left V 7 bases short and J 0 bases short, with 16 bases between. The CDR3 length is 16 residues. CDR3 coding DNA: TGTGCCACCAGACCCGGACGGGCACCGAGCACAGATACGCAGTATTTT. Its protein is CATRPGRAPSTDTQYF.

The genes are TRBV12-5 and TRBJ2-7; 8 bases map to TRBD2. V lost 9 bases and J lost 1; bases outside the gene matches: 5. Germline lookup yields CDR1 LGHNT and CDR2 FRNRAP. The CDR3 runs to 13 residues. CDR3 sequence: CARSAGESYEQYF. In nucleotides, the CDR3 is TGTGCTAGATCAGCGGGAGAATCCTACGAGCAGTACTTC.

This chain connects TRBV6-2 or TRBV6-3 to TRBJ1-5, with D unclear. V lost 7 bases, J lost 7 bases, and 17 bases lay in between. This CDR3 comprises 14 residues. The germline V gene encodes CDR1 MNHEY and CDR2 SVGEGT. The CDR3 loop is CASTLGGLRQPQHF. CDR3 DNA: TGTGCCAGCACCCTAGGAGGGTTAAGACAGCCCCAGCATTTT.

By share, this clonotype ranks as large. The V and J genes are TRBV27 and TRBJ2-6, with D possibly matching TRBD2 (5 bases). Trimming removed 5 bases from V and 2 bases from J, with 7 bases in between. CDR3 length: 14 residues. Germline assignment: CDR1 MNHEY and CDR2 SMNVEV (reference sequence). This CDR3 is CASSRRTGANVLTF. DNA for the CDR3: TGTGCCAGCAGTCGGAGGACTGGGGCCAACGTCCTGACTTTC.

With respect to this clonotype: The germline gene is not matched at one end of the junction; a read error may be the cause. This chain connects TRBV7-7 to TRBJ1-5, with a tentative D call TRBD1 (5 bases). The germline CDR1 and CDR2 sequences are SSHAT and FNYEAQ (reference sequence). This CDR3 region has 13 residues. Here the CDR3 DNA reads TGTGCTAGCAGCTTAGCCGAGGGGCAGCCCCAGCATTTT. Its protein is CASSLAEGQPQHF.

V is TRBV5-1 and J is TRBJ1-1; 7 nucleotides align to TRBD1. Germline V gene data show CDR1 as SGHRS and CDR2 as YFSETQ. CDR3 length equals 14 residues. After removal of 5 bases from V and 4 bases from J, the junction contained 8 bases not matched to a gene. CDR3 sequence: CASRKGGAGTEAFF. The CDR3 nucleotides read TGCGCCAGCAGAAAAGGGGGCGCTGGCACTGAAGCTTTCTTT.

This clonotype was counted between two and nine times. V and J are TRBV6-1 and TRBJ1-2; TRBD1 is a possible D gene (6 bases). Deletions cut 7 bases from V and 3 bases from J, with 18 bases between. The CDR3 contains 15 residues. The V gene's germline CDR1 is MNHNS and CDR2 SASEGT. This CDR3 reads CASNPDGGQDYGYTF. The CDR3 DNA reads TGTGCCAGCAACCCCGATGGGGGGCAGGACTATGGCTACACCTTC.

The J gene is TRBJ2-5, the V gene TRBV3-1, with D possibly being TRBD1 (6 bases). The CDR3 has 16 residues. Germline lookup yields CDR1 LGHDT and CDR2 YNNKEL (reference sequence). Trimming took 5 bases from V and 2 from J, leaving 18 bases between them. The CDR3 DNA follows: TGTGCCAGCAGCAAAAGACAGGAAGGGCGACAAGAGACCCAGTACTTC. It codes for CASSKRQEGRQETQYF.

This clonotype was counted only a few times. The CDR3: CSASEKGLRGYTF. CDR3 nucleotide sequence: TGCAGTGCTAGTGAGAAGGGCCTCCGCGGCTACACCTTC. V gene TRBV20-1 combines with J gene TRBJ1-2; D is unresolved. Trimming took off 3 bases at V and 8 bases at J, with 16 bases between the two ends. This CDR3 is built from 13 residues. The germline V gene encodes CDR1 DFQATT and CDR2 SNEGSKA (reference sequence).

V gene TRBV10-1 combines with J gene TRBJ1-4; D is unclear. This CDR3 spans 13 amino acids. The germline V and J ends were trimmed by 3 bases and 4 bases, with 6 bases remaining between them. Germline V gives CDR1 WNHNN, CDR2 SYGVQD (reference sequence). CDR3 residues: CASSDPSNEKLFF. In DNA form, the CDR3 reads TGCGCCAGCAGTGACCCGAGTAATGAAAAACTGTTTTTT.

The rearrangement links TRBV6-1 to TRBJ2-4; D is perhaps TRBD1 (5 bases). This CDR3 is 17 amino acids long. V was shortened by 5 bases and J by 1 base, with 18 bases between the two germline ends. Germline assignment: CDR1 MNHNS and CDR2 SASEGT. This CDR3 is CASSPLQGSYAKNIQYF. The DNA for the CDR3 is TGTGCCAGCAGTCCGCTCCAGGGCTCTTACGCCAAAAACATTCAGTACTTC.

This clonotype occurred once. The rearrangement uses TRBV7-8 and TRBJ2-1; perhaps TRBD1 as D (6 bases). Trimming shortened V by 4 bases and J by 3 bases, and 10 bases separated the two germline ends. Germline V gene lookup returns CDR1 SGHVS and CDR2 FQNEAQ. CDR3 size: 14 residues. CDR3 sequence (DNA): TGTGCCAGCAGCTACACCAGGGGCTACAATGAGCAGTTCTTC. As protein: CASSYTRGYNEQFF.

The chain couples TRBV15 to TRBJ1-1, with a possible D match to TRBD1 (5 bases). CDR1 is LNHNV and CDR2 is YYDKDF in the germline V gene (reference sequence). This CDR3 region has 16 residues. V lost 1 base, J lost 1 base, and 13 bases lay in between. Written as DNA, the CDR3 is TGTGCCACCAGCAGAGGGATCCAGGGTTGGAACACTGAAGCTTTCTTT. It specifies CATSRGIQGWNTEAFF.

The rearrangement uses TRBV6-5 and TRBJ2-7; D is uncertain. Germline CDR1 reads MNHEY; CDR2 reads SVGAGI. The CDR3 runs to 13 residues. Trimming stripped 2 bases from V and 3 bases from J, with 8 bases between. CDR3 loop: CASSYGSFYEQYF. The CDR3 DNA reads TGTGCCAGCAGTTACGGCTCGTTCTACGAGCAGTACTTC.

The chain has TRBV20-1 and TRBJ2-6, with D perhaps TRBD1 (6 bases). V lost 0 bases and J lost 2, with 14 bases in between. The CDR3 spans 17 residues. Germline V gene data show CDR1 as DFQATT and CDR2 as SNEGSKA (reference sequence). This CDR3 reads CSAREQGKLTGANVLTF. As DNA, the CDR3 is TGCAGTGCTAGAGAGCAGGGGAAACTTACTGGGGCCAACGTCCTGACTTTC.

This chain uses TRBV6-1 with TRBJ2-3, with a tentative D call TRBD2 (6 bases). CDR1 and CDR2 from the germline V gene are MNHNS and SASEGT. The CDR3 extends over 14 amino acids. The V and J ends lost 6 bases and 0 bases respectively, with 10 bases between them. The CDR3 DNA is TGTGCCAGCAGCCTTGGGGGGAGCACAGATACGCAGTATTTT. It translates to CASSLGGSTDTQYF.

The rearrangement uses TRBV12-3 or TRBV12-4 and TRBJ1-1, with TRBD1 as a possible D gene (5 bases). V lost 4 bases and J lost 6, with 9 bases in between. The CDR3 is 12 residues long. CDR3 residues: CASSWGSPEAFF. Written as DNA, the CDR3 is TGTGCCAGCAGTTGGGGCAGCCCTGAAGCTTTCTTT.